This T cell receptor beta chain was captured by sequencing in a study of shared clonotypes between healthy human individuals. Regarding this clone: As yet, its antigen is unknown.

General observations from the study: Generally, naive subsets came out with larger estimated richness than memory subsets.

TCRdb's table, derived via immunoSEQ multiplex PCR, lists solely in-frame clones and lacks some. The table lists more than 2,000,000 clones, more than 85% of them singletons, with 0.39% in the top ten. Source material: naive CD4+ T cells from PBMCs. Subset denoted: CD45RA+ positively selected. The sequence was collected from a man aged 18 to 29 in good health. Some clones in this sample may be carry-over from other donors' samples.

CDR3 in amino acids: CASSFRTGDHGYTF. CDR3 in DNA: TGTGCCAGCAGCTTCCGGACAGGGGACCATGGCTACACCTTC. The chain employs TRBV11-2 and TRBJ1-2; 9 positions agree with TRBD1. After removal of 3 bases from V and 6 bases from J, the junction contained 5 bases not matched to a gene. CDR3 length equals 14 residues. Germline-derived CDR1 and CDR2 are SGHAT and FQNNGV.